Shown below are 25 T cell receptor beta chains from a single sample sequenced in a study of T cell changes during pregnancy in multiple sclerosis. The method was immunoSEQ multiplex PCR; TCRdb's version includes in-frame clones alone and lacks a portion of them. Seen here are some 94,000 clones, approximately 90% observed once, and the top ten hold around 2%. Specimen: peripheral blood, collected in the first trimester of pregnancy. The receptors here all came from a female donor in good health, enrolled as a control in a pregnancy study.

The V call is TRBV18, the J call TRBJ2-1; TRBD2 agrees at 9 bases. The CDR3 loop spans 16 amino acids. V was pared by 3 bases and J by 3 bases, with 6 bases of the junction left unmatched. The germline CDR1 and CDR2 sequences are KGHSH and LQKENI. CDR3 nucleotides: TGTGCCAGCTCACCCACCTTAGCGGGGGTCTACAATGAGCAGTTCTTC. Translating gives CASSPTLAGVYNEQFF.

V usage is TRBV2 and J usage is TRBJ2-7; 11 bases are a match to TRBD2. The germline V gene has CDR1 SNHLY and CDR2 FYNNEI. J was trimmed by 3 bases and V by 4 bases; bases with no gene match: 8. This CDR3 spans 16 amino acids. CDR3 sequence (DNA): TGTGCCAGCAGTGGCAGCACTAGCGGGGGATTCTACGAGCAGTACTTC. As protein: CASSGSTSGGFYEQYF. Variable domain in full (rest from reference TRBV2 and TRBJ2-7): EPEVTQTPSHQVTQMGQEVILRCVPISNHLYFYWYRQILGQKVEFLVSFYNNEISEKSEIFDDQFSVERPDGSNFTLKIRSTKLEDSAMYFCASSGSTSGGFYEQYFGPGTRLTVT.

The chain is built from TRBV14 and TRBJ1-1, with D maybe TRBD1 (6 bases). The CDR3 runs to 16 residues. CDR1 is SGHDN and CDR2 is FVKESK in the germline V gene. The V end was cut by 3 bases, the J end by 1 base, with 15 bases between. CDR3 protein: CASSHLDRRGNTEAFF. CDR3 bases: TGTGCCAGCAGCCACTTAGACAGGCGAGGGAACACTGAAGCTTTCTTT.

V is TRBV5-1 and J is TRBJ2-2; 9 positions match TRBD1. Trimming took 2 bases from V and 2 from J; bases not matched to a gene: 10. The CDR3 runs 18 residues. The germline V gene has CDR1 SGHRS and CDR2 YFSETQ. The DNA of the CDR3 is TGCGCCAGCAGCTTAAGGGTCAGGACAGGGGCCAACACCGGGGAGCTGTTTTTT. It is translated as CASSLRVRTGANTGELFF.

The rearrangement links TRBV7-2 to TRBJ1-1, with D maybe TRBD1 (6 bases). V lost 1 base and J 8 bases, leaving 11 bases between the germline ends. The CDR3 runs 13 residues. CDR1 and CDR2 (germline): SGHTA, FQGNSA. CDR3 DNA sequence: TGTGCCAGCAGCTTAGTCTCTACAGGGGAAGCTTTCTTT. Protein product: CASSLVSTGEAFF.

The chain combines TRBV6-5 with TRBJ1-1; D gene uncertain. Per germline, CDR1 MNHEY and CDR2 SVGAGI. With 7 bases removed from V and 4 bases from J, the gap between germline ends came to 7 bases. There are 11 residues in the CDR3. CDR3 in DNA: TGTGCCAGCATCGTCGGCACTGAAGCTTTCTTT. Encoded protein: CASIVGTEAFF.

The chain couples TRBV12-5 to TRBJ2-7; 11 nucleotides match TRBD2. V lost 3 bases to trimming and J lost 4 bases; unmatched junction nucleotides: 5. Germline CDR1 is LGHNT and CDR2 is FRNRAP. This CDR3 has 15 amino acids. CDR3 residues: CASGFTSGGRYEQYF. The CDR3 region has the DNA TGTGCTAGTGGTTTTACTAGCGGGGGAAGATACGAGCAGTACTTC.

The chain combines TRBV10-3 with TRBJ1-4; 7 positions agree with TRBD1. This CDR3 has 14 amino acids. V shed 5 bases, J shed 5 bases, and the junction held 5 bases outside the gene matches. CDR1 and CDR2 (germline): ENHRY, SYGVKD. The CDR3 sequence is CAISSGTDNEKLFF. CDR3 DNA: TGTGCCATCAGTTCCGGGACAGACAATGAAAAACTGTTTTTT.

This clone was observed a few times. V and J are TRBV5-1 and TRBJ2-2; 11 bases map to TRBD1. Per the germline V gene, CDR1 is SGHRS and CDR2 is YFSETQ. J lost 7 bases, V lost 7 bases, and 9 bases had no gene match. The CDR3 covers 15 residues. Here the CDR3 reads CASLPGTGGGGELFF. Written as DNA, the CDR3 is TGCGCCAGCCTACCTGGGACAGGGGGTGGCGGGGAGCTGTTTTTT.

The V gene is TRBV6-4, the J gene TRBJ1-5, with 10 positions matching TRBD1. This CDR3 is 17 amino acids long. The germline V gene has CDR1 MRHNA and CDR2 SNTAGT. The junction had 13 bases not matched to a gene; V was cut back by 6 bases and J by 5 bases. The chain's CDR3 is CASRVGTGESEDQPQHF. The CDR3 DNA reads as TGTGCCAGCAGGGTCGGGACAGGGGAAAGCGAAGATCAGCCCCAGCATTTT.

This chain links TRBV6-5 with TRBJ1-2; 7 bases map to TRBD1. Germline values: CDR1 MNHEY, CDR2 SVGAGI. The V segment lost 6 bases and the J segment 5 bases; nucleotides outside the gene matches: 6. The CDR3 sequence is 13 residues long. CDR3 region: CASRLGGAYGYTF. The CDR3 region has the DNA TGTGCCAGCAGACTAGGGGGCGCGTATGGCTACACCTTC.

DNA of the CDR3: TGTGCCAGCTTAGCGGGGGTGGGCAATGAGCAGTTCTTC. It codes for CASLAGVGNEQFF. The chain joins TRBV6-5 to TRBJ2-1; TRBD2 aligns across 9 bases. This CDR3 spans 13 amino acids. The ends lost 8 bases at V and 6 bases at J; junction bases unmatched: 5. Germline loops: CDR1 MNHEY, CDR2 SVGAGI.

This chain links TRBV28 with TRBJ1-4; D is perhaps TRBD1 (6 bases). The germline V gene encodes CDR1 MDHEN and CDR2 SYDVKM. The CDR3 consists of 15 residues. Trimming left V 5 bases short and J 4 bases short, with 14 bases between. The CDR3 DNA is TGTGCCAGCAGTCTCCGGGGACAACATAATGAAAAACTGTTTTTT. This sequence encodes CASSLRGQHNEKLFF.

About this clone: The same CDR3 can be traced to other DNA sequences in this sample. Written as DNA, the CDR3 is TGTGCCAGTAGTATTGGGGGCTCCGGGGCCAACGTCCTGACTTTC. It yields the protein CASSIGGSGANVLTF. The chain couples TRBV19 to TRBJ2-6; maybe TRBD1 (6 bases). This CDR3 contains 15 residues. The germline V gene encodes CDR1 LNHDA and CDR2 SQIVND (reference sequence). V lost 3 bases and J 4 bases, leaving 10 bases between the germline ends.

This clone was counted between two and nine times. J is TRBJ1-6 and V is TRBV6-5, with D unresolved. From germline, CDR1 is MNHEY and CDR2 SVGAGI. Trimming took off 2 bases at V and 6 bases at J, with 8 bases between the two ends. The CDR3 covers 14 residues. The CDR3 nucleotides are TGTGCCAGCAGTTACGGGCAGAGTAATTCACCCCTCCACTTT. Translation: CASSYGQSNSPLHF.

Written as DNA, the CDR3 is TGCGCCAGCAGCCAAGATCCGACAGGGGTCGCATATGGCTACACCTTC. Protein sequence: CASSQDPTGVAYGYTF. The J gene is TRBJ1-2, the V gene TRBV4-3, with 8 bases that match TRBD1. This CDR3 has 16 amino acids. V lost 0 bases and J lost 5; bases outside the gene matches: 8. Germline loops: CDR1 LGHNA, CDR2 YSLEER.

V usage is TRBV27 and J usage is TRBJ1-2; D not certain. Germline V gene sequence: CDR1 MNHEY, CDR2 SMNVEV (reference sequence). The CDR3 length is 13 residues. Between the trimmed V and J ends, which lost 3 bases and 0 bases, there was a span of 5 bases. The CDR3 region is CASSFRTNYGYTF. CDR3 nucleotides: TGTGCCAGCAGTTTCAGAACTAACTATGGCTACACCTTC.

The chain has TRBV10-3 and TRBJ1-2; 8 bases match TRBD1. The CDR3 spans 14 residues. V shed 6 bases and J 2 bases; nucleotides not matched to a gene: 5. Germline values: CDR1 ENHRY, CDR2 SYGVKD. This chain's CDR3 is CAISPGQANYGYTF. The DNA of the CDR3 is TGTGCCATCAGCCCGGGACAGGCCAACTATGGCTACACCTTC.

V is TRBV6-4 and J is TRBJ2-5; no reliable D call. V was pared by 5 bases and J by 4 bases, with 11 bases between. This CDR3 region has 13 residues. CDR1 is MRHNA and CDR2 is SNTAGT in the germline V gene. For the CDR3, the DNA is TGTGCCAGCAGTCCGACTCGGAGAGAGACCCAGTACTTC. It translates to CASSPTRRETQYF.

V and J are TRBV9 and TRBJ2-1; unclear D gene. This CDR3 region has 13 residues. Germline CDR1 and CDR2: SGDLS and YYNGEE. V dropped 3 bases and J dropped 3 bases, with 7 bases sitting between them. The CDR3 DNA is TGTGCCAGCAGCGAGGCAGGCTACAATGAGCAGTTCTTC. Amino acids: CASSEAGYNEQFF.

In this sample, this clone turned up once. This chain joins TRBV15 and TRBJ2-3, with 8 bases aligning to TRBD1. The germline V gene has CDR1 LNHNV and CDR2 YYDKDF (reference sequence). V was clipped by 6 bases and J by 7 bases; unmatched bases: 6. The CDR3 extends over 13 amino acids. The CDR3 region is CATSRTGRNTQYF. The CDR3 coding sequence is TGTGCCACCAGTAGGACAGGGCGGAATACGCAGTATTTT.

V and J are TRBV13 and TRBJ1-4; D ambiguous. V lost 5 bases and J lost 0, with 16 bases in between. Germline V lookup: CDR1 PRHDT, CDR2 FYEKMQ (reference sequence). The length of the CDR3 is 17 residues. The CDR3 here is CASSPGSLHATNEKLFF. DNA of the CDR3: TGTGCCAGCAGCCCCGGGTCCTTACATGCAACTAATGAAAAACTGTTTTTT.

The chain recombines TRBV6-6 with TRBJ1-5; possibly TRBD1 for D (5 bases). With 5 bases removed from V and 4 bases from J, the gap between germline ends came to 6 bases. The CDR3 has 12 residues. Per germline, CDR1 MNHNY and CDR2 SVGAGI (reference sequence). The CDR3 DNA follows: TGTGCCAGCAGTAACAGGAATCAGCCCCAGCATTTT. Its protein product is CASSNRNQPQHF.

J is TRBJ2-2 and V is TRBV15; 11 bases match TRBD1. The CDR3 extends over 17 amino acids. From germline, CDR1 is LNHNV and CDR2 YYDKDF (reference sequence). V lost 3 bases to trimming and J lost 5 bases; unmatched junction nucleotides: 8. CDR3 nucleotides: TGTGCCACCAGCAGGTCGGGACAGGGGGGTTTTACCGGGGAGCTGTTTTTT. This gives the protein CATSRSGQGGFTGELFF.

This clone was seen many times. J is TRBJ2-7 and V is TRBV5-8; D may be TRBD1 (6 bases). The CDR3 is 12 residues long. CDR1 is SGHTS and CDR2 is YDEGEE in the germline V gene. V was clipped by 0 bases and J by 6 bases, with 7 bases between them. CDR3 residues: CASSLVGGEQYF. Here the CDR3 DNA reads TGTGCCAGCAGCTTGGTAGGGGGCGAGCAGTACTTC.